This T cell receptor (beta chain) derives from a study of PD-L1 blockade in urothelial cancer. Study summary: At 3 weeks (second dose) and 6 weeks after starting treatment, blood was analyzed.

The V end lost 2 bases, the J end lost 5 bases, and 12 bases lay between the germline ends. This CDR3 is built from 13 residues. In germline, CDR1 is SQVTM, CDR2 ANQGSEA. A spike-in of synthetic TCR analog templates was added to each PCR. Here immunoSEQ multiplex PCR was the method, and the copy in TCRdb shows in-frame clones only, minus some. The table shows under 35,000 clones, with around 87% occurring only once. The chain recombines TRBV29-1 with TRBJ1-1, with D possibly being TRBD1 (6 bases). The sequence was obtained from a man in his fifties with urothelial cancer. The sample was PBMCs, taken around atezolizumab (anti-PD-L1) treatment. The CDR3: CSVERAQGTEAFF. The CDR3 DNA sequence: TGCAGCGTTGAAAGGGCCCAGGGGACTGAAGCTTTCTTT. The full variable domain, its missing parts supplied by reference TRBV29-1 and TRBJ1-1, is SAVISQKPSRDICQRGTSLTIQCQVDSQVTMMFWYRQQPGQSLTLIATANQGSEATYESGFVIDKFPISRPNLTFSTLTVSNMSPEDSSIYLCSVERAQGTEAFFGQGTRLTVV.